This entry lists 25 T cell receptor beta chains sequenced from one sample in a study of vaccination and CD4 T cells after COVID-19 (dated by TCRdb to 2022 to 2024). Their target antigens are unknown. The sample's treatment or condition, from its label and the paper: approximately 9-day PBMC culture with coronavirus spike peptide pools or control peptides (ViraFEST assay). Libraries were built with PCR. The run used an Illumina iSeq 100. At the Johns Hopkins FTIC core, DNA from the cultured CD4+ T cells underwent TCR sequencing with the Oncomine TCR Beta short-read assay. TCRdb cleaned the public reads at Q25 with fastp, built clones with MiXCR and kept in-frame beta chains. Each entry is one CDR3 protein sequence, shown with its most common DNA and genes. The sample contains under 25,000 distinct CDR3 sequences, about 61% of them found a single time. The ten largest clones capture roughly 7.5% of the sample.

The sample was CD4+ T cells from blood, cultured in vitro. The receptors here all came from a human donor who had recovered from COVID-19.

This sequence joins TRBV20-1 and TRBJ2-3; 8 bases match TRBD1. The CDR3 is made up of 16 amino acids. Trimming at V came to 7 bases and at J to 4 bases, leaving 16 bases not matched to a gene. Germline lookup yields CDR1 DFQATT and CDR2 SNEGSKA (reference sequence). CDR3 protein: CSVQGGRGQLADTQYF. Written as DNA, the CDR3 is TGCAGTGTTCAGGGGGGCAGGGGGCAGTTAGCAGATACGCAGTATTTT.

For this clonotype: A read error may produce the germline difference seen at one junction end. This rearrangement joins TRBV20-1 to TRBJ2-7; possible D gene TRBD1, 6 bases. The germline CDR1 and CDR2 sequences are DFQATT and SNEGSKA (reference sequence). The CDR3 covers 13 residues. The CDR3 reads CSPSRDNSYEQYF. The CDR3 nucleotides read TGCAGTCCTAGCCGGGACAACTCCTACGAGCAGTACTTC.

V usage is TRBV10-3 and J usage is TRBJ2-7; D might be TRBD1 (6 bases). CDR1 and CDR2 (germline): ENHRY, SYGVKD. Trimming took off 5 bases at V and 6 bases at J, with 8 bases between the two ends. This CDR3 spans 11 amino acids. CDR3 region: CAISTGSEQYF. In nucleotides, the CDR3 is TGTGCCATCAGTACAGGGAGCGAGCAGTACTTC.

The rearrangement links TRBV20-1 to TRBJ2-2; tentatively, D is TRBD2 (5 bases). Trimming pared 1 base from V and 5 bases from J, leaving 14 bases between. Germline V gene sequence: CDR1 DFQATT, CDR2 SNEGSKA (reference sequence). This CDR3 is 15 amino acids long. Here the CDR3 reads CSARAGYLVTGELFF. For the CDR3, the DNA is TGCAGTGCTAGAGCGGGGTATTTAGTTACCGGGGAGCTGTTTTTT.

The chain couples TRBV6-1 to TRBJ1-1; D is ambiguous. Per the germline V gene, CDR1 is MNHNS and CDR2 is SASEGT. Trimming shortened V by 2 bases and J by 9 bases, and 13 bases separated the two germline ends. There are 13 residues in the CDR3. The CDR3 spells CASSEIPTRKAFF. The CDR3 DNA sequence: TGTGCCAGCAGTGAAATCCCGACAAGAAAAGCTTTCTTT.

The CDR3: CASRHSSSDTQYF. CDR3 nucleotide sequence: TGTGCCAGCAGACACTCTAGCTCAGATACGCAGTATTTT. The rearrangement joins TRBV7-2 to TRBJ2-3; perhaps TRBD2 as D (5 bases). V gave up 6 bases and J gave up 4 bases, with 11 bases separating them. The CDR3 has 13 residues. Germline V gene sequence: CDR1 SGHTA, CDR2 FQGNSA.

The chain couples TRBV10-3 to TRBJ1-5; TRBD1 matches at 8 bases. The germline gives CDR1 ENHRY, CDR2 SYGVKD. The CDR3 totals 16 residues. Germline trimming cut 4 bases from V and 5 bases from J; bases unmatched to any gene: 10. The CDR3 loop is CAISAQGAEGDQPQHF. The CDR3 DNA is TGTGCCATCAGTGCTCAGGGGGCCGAGGGGGATCAGCCCCAGCATTTT.

The chain links TRBV7-2 to TRBJ2-3; D might be TRBD1 or TRBD2, each matching 5 bases. CDR1 SGHTA and CDR2 FQGNSA come from the germline V gene. Trimming stripped 1 base from V and 2 bases from J, with 10 bases between. The CDR3 length is 15 residues. The chain's CDR3 is CASSLGRGTTDTQYF. In DNA, the CDR3 is TGTGCCAGCAGCTTAGGACGTGGGACCACAGATACGCAGTATTTT.

This chain uses TRBV11-3 with TRBJ2-2; D is tentatively TRBD1 or TRBD2 (5 bases each). With 2 bases removed from V and 2 bases from J, the gap between germline ends came to 18 bases. The CDR3 runs to 18 residues. Looked up from germline, CDR1 is SGHNT and CDR2 is YENEEA. DNA of the CDR3: TGTGCCAGCAGCTTATCGAAGTTGGGGACGGGAAACACCGGGGAGCTGTTTTTT. It encodes CASSLSKLGTGNTGELFF.

This clonotype is deemed medium-sized (0.01 to 0.1%). This rearrangement joins TRBV15 to TRBJ1-5; D is undetermined. The CDR3 loop spans 15 amino acids. Trimming left V 0 bases short and J 3 bases short, with 9 bases between. CDR1 is LNHNV and CDR2 is YYDKDF in the germline V gene (reference sequence). The CDR3 nucleotides are TGTGCCACCAGCAGAGAAATAACCCTCAATCAGCCCCAGCATTTT. It translates to CATSREITLNQPQHF.

The rearrangement joins TRBV7-2 to TRBJ2-7, with 8 bases fitting TRBD2. CDR1 and CDR2 from the germline V gene are SGHTA and FQGNSA. Unmatched junction bases numbered 5, after V lost 1 base and J lost 3 bases. The CDR3 totals 15 residues. CDR3 coding DNA: TGTGCCAGCAGCTTAGGGACGGGAGGGGACTACGAGCAGTACTTC. It is translated as CASSLGTGGDYEQYF. The entire variable domain, with the rest obtained from reference TRBV7-2 and TRBJ2-7, is as follows: GAGVSQSPSNKVTEKGKDVELRCDPISGHTALYWYRQSLGQGLEFLIYFQGNSAPDKSGLPSDRFSAERTGGSVSTLTIQRTQQEDSAVYLCASSLGTGGDYEQYFGPGTRLTVT.

This chain connects TRBV7-2 to TRBJ2-2, with TRBD2 matching 9 bases. The CDR3 consists of 17 residues. The junction had 10 bases not matched to a gene; V was cut back by 1 base and J by 7 bases. In germline, CDR1 is SGHTA, CDR2 FQGNSA. The DNA of the CDR3 is TGTGCCAGCAGCTTAGTGGTGGCGGGAGGGCCGGGCGGGGAGCTGTTTTTT. Protein sequence: CASSLVVAGGPGGELFF.

The CDR3 region has the DNA TGTGCCAGCAGCTTAGCCCCAATAAGGAACTACGGCTACAATGAGCAGTTCTTC. It specifies CASSLAPIRNYGYNEQFF. This chain links TRBV7-9 with TRBJ2-1; no firm D call. With 0 bases removed from V and 3 bases from J, the gap between germline ends came to 18 bases. The CDR3 length is 18 residues. Germline assignment: CDR1 SEHNR and CDR2 FQNEAQ (reference sequence).

V gene TRBV27 combines with J gene TRBJ2-7, with 8 bases that match TRBD1. The CDR3 has 15 residues. V shed 0 bases, J shed 3 bases, and the junction held 4 bases outside the gene matches. Germline assignment: CDR1 MNHEY and CDR2 SMNVEV (reference sequence). The chain's CDR3 is CASSLSRDRGYEQYF. In DNA form, the CDR3 reads TGTGCCAGCAGTTTATCGCGAGACAGGGGCTACGAGCAGTACTTC.

This chain joins TRBV27 and TRBJ2-4; either TRBD1 or TRBD2 may fit D (7 bases each). Germline lookup yields CDR1 MNHEY and CDR2 SMNVEV (reference sequence). This CDR3 is built from 14 residues. V was pared by 6 bases and J by 6 bases, with 15 bases between. The CDR3 DNA is TGTGCCAGCAGCAGGGGGGAGGGCGGAAACATTCAGTACTTC. This translates into CASSRGEGGNIQYF.

This clonotype has just a few counts. This chain links TRBV7-6 with TRBJ2-5; 7 positions match TRBD1. Per the germline V gene, CDR1 is SGHVS and CDR2 is FNYEAQ. The CDR3 runs 15 residues. Trimming took 6 bases from V and 4 from J; bases not matched to a gene: 11. The CDR3 here is CASRKTGSFGETQYF. CDR3 sequence (DNA): TGTGCCAGCAGAAAGACAGGGAGCTTCGGAGAGACCCAGTACTTC.

This clonotype was seen more than once but under ten times. The chain couples TRBV6-1 to TRBJ1-5, with 8 bases matching TRBD1. The junction had 10 bases not matched to a gene; V was cut back by 6 bases and J by 0 bases. This CDR3 has 17 amino acids. Germline V gene sequence: CDR1 MNHNS, CDR2 SASEGT. CDR3 loop: CASSSGQGVYSNQPQHF. In DNA, the CDR3 is TGTGCCAGCAGCTCCGGACAGGGAGTCTATAGCAATCAGCCCCAGCATTTT.

This clonotype came up a few times. The chain combines TRBV6-2 or TRBV6-3 with TRBJ1-2, with D perhaps matching TRBD1 (6 bases). The V end was cut by 2 bases, the J end by 3 bases, with 7 bases between. CDR3 length equals 13 residues. Per germline, CDR1 MNHEY and CDR2 SVGEGT. The CDR3 is CASSYGQHYGYTF. The CDR3 coding sequence is TGTGCCAGCAGTTACGGACAGCACTATGGCTACACCTTC.

This sequence joins TRBV6-1 and TRBJ2-5; 11 bases agree with TRBD2. The J segment lost 1 base and the V segment lost 6 bases, leaving 7 bases of the junction unmatched. Germline values: CDR1 MNHNS, CDR2 SASEGT. The CDR3 covers 16 residues. CDR3 coding DNA: TGTGCCAGCAGGCCAACCCTAGCGGGAGGCCAAGAGACCCAGTACTTC. Translation gives CASRPTLAGGQETQYF.

The gene calls are TRBV7-9 and TRBJ1-1, with a possible D match to TRBD1 (5 bases). Trimming removed 4 bases at V and 4 bases at J, with 19 bases between. CDR3 length: 16 residues. Germline V lookup: CDR1 SEHNR, CDR2 FQNEAQ (reference sequence). The CDR3 reads CASSSLRGARGTEAFF. For the CDR3, the DNA is TGTGCCAGCAGCTCACTAAGGGGAGCTCGGGGCACTGAAGCTTTCTTT.

The chain couples TRBV25-1 to TRBJ1-6; no reliable D call. Germline values: CDR1 MGHDK, CDR2 SYGVNS. V dropped 4 bases and J dropped 14 bases, with 12 bases sitting between them. This CDR3 has 12 residues. The CDR3 here is CASSALFSSLHF. CDR3 coding DNA: TGTGCCAGCAGTGCTCTTTTTAGTTCCCTCCACTTT.

The chain links TRBV20-1 to TRBJ1-5, with 7 bases lining up with TRBD1. V dropped 3 bases and J dropped 7; count of bases not matched to a gene: 6. The germline V gene has CDR1 DFQATT and CDR2 SNEGSKA (reference sequence). This CDR3 spans 13 amino acids. The CDR3 coding sequence is TGCAGTGCTAGTGGGCAGGGGGGCCAGCCCCAGCATTTT. It codes for CSASGQGGQPQHF.

This clonotype was detected a few times. The V gene is TRBV6-2 or TRBV6-3, the J gene TRBJ2-7; D unclear. This CDR3 spans 20 amino acids. The V end lost 2 bases, the J end lost 2 bases, and 28 bases lay between the germline ends. CDR1 is MNHEY and CDR2 is SVGEGT in the germline V gene. The CDR3 coding sequence is TGTGCCAGCAGTTACCCGATCGATTACGGATGGGTCAAATTAACCTACGAGCAGTACTTC. Amino acids: CASSYPIDYGWVKLTYEQYF.

The chain joins TRBV15 to TRBJ2-2; 7 bases align to TRBD2. Germline lookup yields CDR1 LNHNV and CDR2 YYDKDF (reference sequence). The CDR3 consists of 15 residues. V dropped 6 bases and J dropped 1; count of bases not matched to a gene: 5. CDR3: CATRAGLQNTGELFF. The CDR3 bases are TGTGCCACCAGAGCGGGACTCCAGAACACCGGGGAGCTGTTTTTT.

This clonotype has just a few counts. The J gene is TRBJ1-3, the V gene TRBV20-1; D is perhaps TRBD1 (6 bases). The length of the CDR3 is 15 residues. CDR1 and CDR2 (germline): DFQATT, SNEGSKA (reference sequence). Trimming left V 5 bases short and J 2 bases short, with 16 bases between. The CDR3 nucleotides read TGCAGTGCTCTGCCTGGACAGTCGGCTGGAAACACCATATATTTT. Amino acid sequence: CSALPGQSAGNTIYF.